Here is one TCR beta chain with its context. No antigen is known for it. This CDR3 comprises 13 residues. Trimming shortened V by 7 bases and J by 8 bases, and 12 bases separated the two germline ends. The germline CDR1 and CDR2 sequences are SNHLY and FYNNEI. Sequenced with the Oncomine TCR Beta short-read assay was DNA taken from cultured CD4+ T cells. TCRdb processed the PCR reads anew with MiXCR; each CDR3 protein has one entry. The sample consists of 5,000 to 7,500 distinct CDR3 sequences, around 51% of them appearing once. The data were taken from a study of vaccination and CD4 T cells after COVID-19. Study-level background: From HCoV-229E, HCoV-OC43, HCoV-NL63 and SARS-CoV-2, overlapping spike peptides were used to stimulate the cells.

Whole-study results and caveats: Looking at convalescent patients, a median approximately 86% of reactive clones were present only post-vaccination.

Documented treatment: roughly ten-day PBMC culture with coronavirus spike peptide pools or control peptides (ViraFEST assay). Samples of CD4+ T cells were obtained from the unexposed donor before the COVID-19 pandemic (2011-2018). Before TCRs were sequenced, ViraFEST expanded antigen-specific T cells with peptide pools. The authors replaced half the medium with fresh IL-2 medium on days 3 and 7. Sequenced material: CD4+ T cells from blood, cultured in vitro. This TCR derives from a human donor in good health. The rearrangement links TRBV2 to TRBJ1-6, with D possibly being TRBD1 (6 bases). The CDR3 spells CASTQGYDSPLHF. CDR3 DNA sequence: TGTGCCAGCACTCAGGGGTACGATTCACCCCTCCACTTT.